The text below deals with one TCR beta chain. This sample stems from a study of blood T cell repertoires in COVID-19. Study summary: Sources were T cells, B-cell-depleted T cells, or PBMCs; the material itself was cDNA or gDNA.

V was cut by 0 bases and J by 6 bases, with 13 bases left in between. Germline CDR1 is SGHVS and CDR2 is FNYEAQ. The CDR3 is 15 residues long. Those who participated ranged in age from roughly 18 to 89 years and resided in roughly 26 US areas. Cohorts were determined from participant-reported clinical history. The authors' processing: Reference gene primer amplification gave estimated nucleated cell counts. Repertoires were generated with immunoSEQ multiplex PCR, while TCRdb's copy carries only in-frame clones and drops some. V, J and clone size reflect that table, while D and trimming were determined from the DNA. The data contain about 400,000 clones, approximately 85% of them seen just once; the ten biggest clones take up more than 2%.

This sequence was found in a woman aged 40 to 50 with acute COVID-19. The sequencing sample was made of PBMCs or T cells enriched from blood (not recorded which). The rearrangement uses TRBV7-6 and TRBJ2-3, with D perhaps matching TRBD2 (6 bases). The CDR3 spells CASSLAGGNRDTQYF. In DNA, the CDR3 is TGTGCCAGCAGCTTAGCGGGGGGTAACAGGGATACGCAGTATTTT.